This T cell receptor beta chain was observed in a study of blood T cell repertoires in COVID-19. Study-wide background: Spain, Italy and the United States supplied samples that represented acute and convalescent COVID-19. PBMCs, B-cell-depleted T cells, or T cells were the source of the cDNA or gDNA that made up the material.

Germline V gene sequence: CDR1 SGHTA, CDR2 FQGNSA. The CDR3 covers 15 residues. Trimming removed 5 bases from V and 5 bases from J; junction bases left unmatched: 7. This clone came up once. As originally analysed: Reference gene primer amplification gave estimated nucleated cell counts. The data were produced by immunoSEQ multiplex PCR, yet TCRdb's version contains in-frame clones alone and is incomplete. The V and J calls and the clone size are those of that table, but D and trimming were determined from the DNA. The data show 70,000 or so clones, about 87% seen once. Sequencing input: peripheral blood. The receptor was isolated from a man over 45 with active COVID-19. The V gene is TRBV7-2, the J gene TRBJ2-7, with TRBD2 identical over 12 bases. The CDR3 region has the DNA TGTGCCAGCAGCAAAGGACTAGCGGGACGGAACGAGCAGTACTTC. Translated, it gives CASSKGLAGRNEQYF.